This TCR beta chain was captured in a study of STAT5B mutations in CD4+ large granular lymphocyte leukemia. Overall study findings and caveats: Patient CD4-sorted repertoires looked more clonal than healthy CD4+ repertoires, even without putative leukemic clones. Top patient clones used TRBV06 genes more often: 8/27 versus 2/35 in controls. Data were not HLA-matched across samples.

The germline gives CDR1 LNHDA, CDR2 SQIVND (reference sequence). The CDR3 covers 17 residues. Trimming removed 5 bases from V and 0 bases from J; junction bases left unmatched: 12. Repertoires were generated with immunoSEQ multiplex PCR, while TCRdb's copy carries only in-frame clones and drops some. This table holds 35,000 or so clones, approximately 90% found once. With respect to this clone: Its antigen is currently unknown.

The receptor was derived from a human donor in good health. The sample consisted of CD4+ T cells from blood buffy coats. The V call is TRBV19, the J call TRBJ1-2, with 7 bases identical to TRBD1. As DNA, the CDR3 is TGTGCCAGTAGTGCGGGGACAGTCCACCGACCTAACTATGGCTACACCTTC. It is translated as CASSAGTVHRPNYGYTF.